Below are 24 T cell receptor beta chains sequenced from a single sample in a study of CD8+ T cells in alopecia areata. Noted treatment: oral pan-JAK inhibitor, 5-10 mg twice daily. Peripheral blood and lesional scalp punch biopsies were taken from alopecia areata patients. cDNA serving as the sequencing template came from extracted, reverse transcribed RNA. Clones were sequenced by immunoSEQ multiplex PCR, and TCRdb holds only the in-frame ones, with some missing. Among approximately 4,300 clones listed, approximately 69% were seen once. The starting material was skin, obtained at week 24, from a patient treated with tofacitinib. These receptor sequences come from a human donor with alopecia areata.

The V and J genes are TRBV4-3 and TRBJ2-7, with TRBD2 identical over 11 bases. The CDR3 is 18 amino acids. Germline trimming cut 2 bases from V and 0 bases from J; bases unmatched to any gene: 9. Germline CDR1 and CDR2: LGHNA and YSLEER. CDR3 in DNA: TGCGCCAGCAGCCAAAGGGCTAGCGGGAGGTCCTTCTCCTACGAGCAGTACTTC. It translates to CASSQRASGRSFSYEQYF.

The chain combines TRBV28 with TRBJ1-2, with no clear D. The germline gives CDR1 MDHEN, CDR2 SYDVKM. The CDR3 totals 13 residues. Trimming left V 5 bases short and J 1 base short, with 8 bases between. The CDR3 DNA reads TGTGCCAGCAGTCAAAGCCGTAACTATGGCTACACCTTC. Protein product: CASSQSRNYGYTF.

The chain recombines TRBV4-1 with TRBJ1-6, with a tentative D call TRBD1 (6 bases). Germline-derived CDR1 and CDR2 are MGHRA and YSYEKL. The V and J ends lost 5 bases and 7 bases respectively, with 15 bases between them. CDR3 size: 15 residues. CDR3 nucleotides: TGCGCCAGCAGCTCGTGGACAGATCCAAATTCACCCCTCCACTTT. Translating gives CASSSWTDPNSPLHF.

The CDR3 sequence is CAPTTPMTGELFF. DNA of the CDR3: TGTGCCCCTACCACCCCGATGACCGGGGAGCTGTTTTTT. The V gene is TRBV7-9, the J gene TRBJ2-2; no firm D call. Germline assignment: CDR1 SEHNR and CDR2 FQNEAQ (reference sequence). The CDR3 spans 13 residues. Trimming took 11 bases from V and 5 from J, leaving 15 bases between them.

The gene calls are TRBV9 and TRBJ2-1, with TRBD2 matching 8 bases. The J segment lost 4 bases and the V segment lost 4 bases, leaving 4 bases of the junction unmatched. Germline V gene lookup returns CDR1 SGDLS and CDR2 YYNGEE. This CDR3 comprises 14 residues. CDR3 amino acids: CASSSGTSYNEQFF. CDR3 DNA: TGTGCCAGCAGCTCCGGGACTAGTTACAATGAGCAGTTCTTC. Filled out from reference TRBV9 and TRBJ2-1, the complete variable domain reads DSGVTQTPKHLITATGQRVTLRCSPRSGDLSVYWYQQSLDQGLQFLIQYYNGEERAKGNILERFSAQQFPDLHSELNLSSLELGDSALYFCASSSGTSYNEQFFGPGTRLTVL.

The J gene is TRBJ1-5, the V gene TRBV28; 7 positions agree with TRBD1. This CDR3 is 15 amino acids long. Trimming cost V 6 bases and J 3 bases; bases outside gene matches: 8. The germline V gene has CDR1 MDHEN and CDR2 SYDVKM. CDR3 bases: TGTGCCAGCAGCCGCGGACAGGTTGACAATCAGCCCCAGCATTTT. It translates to CASSRGQVDNQPQHF.

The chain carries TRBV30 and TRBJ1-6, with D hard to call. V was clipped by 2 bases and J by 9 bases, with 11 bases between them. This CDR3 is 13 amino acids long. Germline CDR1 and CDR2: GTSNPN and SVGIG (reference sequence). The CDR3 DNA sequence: TGTGCCTGGAGTCCCAGCGAGGGTTCACCCCTCCACTTT. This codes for CAWSPSEGSPLHF.

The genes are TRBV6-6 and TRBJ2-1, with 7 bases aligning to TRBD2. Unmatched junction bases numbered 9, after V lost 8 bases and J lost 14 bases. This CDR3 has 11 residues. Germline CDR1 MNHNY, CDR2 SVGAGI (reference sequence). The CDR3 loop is CASLGLEVEFF. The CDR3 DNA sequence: TGTGCCAGCCTCGGACTAGAGGTTGAGTTCTTC.

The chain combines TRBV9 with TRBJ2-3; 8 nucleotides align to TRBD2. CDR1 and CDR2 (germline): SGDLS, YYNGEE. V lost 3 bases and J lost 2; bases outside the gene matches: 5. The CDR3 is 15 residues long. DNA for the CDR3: TGTGCCAGCAGCGGGACTAGCCCCTACACAGATACGCAGTATTTT. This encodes CASSGTSPYTDTQYF.

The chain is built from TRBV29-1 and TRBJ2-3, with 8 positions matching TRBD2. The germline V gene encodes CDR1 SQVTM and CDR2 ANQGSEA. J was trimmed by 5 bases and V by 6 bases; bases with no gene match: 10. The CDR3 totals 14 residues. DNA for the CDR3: TGCAGCGTATCAGCGGGAGAGGTTGTAGATACGCAGTATTTT. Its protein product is CSVSAGEVVDTQYF.

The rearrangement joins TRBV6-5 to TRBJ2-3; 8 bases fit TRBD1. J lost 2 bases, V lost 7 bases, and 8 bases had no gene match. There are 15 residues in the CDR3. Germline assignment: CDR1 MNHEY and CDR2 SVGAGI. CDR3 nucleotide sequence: TGTGCCAGCACCCCGACAGGGGCGATCACAGATACGCAGTATTTT. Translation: CASTPTGAITDTQYF.

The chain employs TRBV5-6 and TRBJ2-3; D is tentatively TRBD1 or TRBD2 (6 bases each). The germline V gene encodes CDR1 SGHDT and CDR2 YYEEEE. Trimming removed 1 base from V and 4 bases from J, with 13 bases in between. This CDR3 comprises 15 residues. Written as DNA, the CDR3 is TGTGCCAGCAGCTTGAATCTCGGGGGCCCAGATACGCAGTATTTT. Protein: CASSLNLGGPDTQYF.

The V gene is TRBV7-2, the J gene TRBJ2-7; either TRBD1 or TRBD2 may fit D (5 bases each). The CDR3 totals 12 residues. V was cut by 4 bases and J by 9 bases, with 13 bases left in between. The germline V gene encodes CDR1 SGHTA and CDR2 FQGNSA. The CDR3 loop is CASSSGPMGQYF. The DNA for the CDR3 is TGTGCCAGCAGCTCGGGACCGATGGGGCAGTACTTC.

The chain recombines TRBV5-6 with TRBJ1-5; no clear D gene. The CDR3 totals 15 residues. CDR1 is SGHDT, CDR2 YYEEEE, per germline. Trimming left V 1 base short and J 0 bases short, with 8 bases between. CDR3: CASSLWVLSNQPQHF. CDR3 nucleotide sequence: TGTGCCAGCAGCTTGTGGGTCCTTAGCAATCAGCCCCAGCATTTT. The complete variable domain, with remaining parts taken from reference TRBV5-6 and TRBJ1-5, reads DAGVTQSPTHLIKTRGQQVTLRCSPKSGHDTVSWYQQALGQGPQFIFQYYEEEERQRGNFPDRFSGHQFPNYSSELNVNALLLGDSALYLCASSLWVLSNQPQHFGDGTRLSIL.

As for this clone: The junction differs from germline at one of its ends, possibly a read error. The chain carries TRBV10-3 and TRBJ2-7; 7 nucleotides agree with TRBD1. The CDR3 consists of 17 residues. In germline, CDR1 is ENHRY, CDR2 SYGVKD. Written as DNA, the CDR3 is TGTACCATCAGTGAGTCGACTCGTAGACAGGGCACCTACGAGCAGTACTTC. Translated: CTISESTRRQGTYEQYF.

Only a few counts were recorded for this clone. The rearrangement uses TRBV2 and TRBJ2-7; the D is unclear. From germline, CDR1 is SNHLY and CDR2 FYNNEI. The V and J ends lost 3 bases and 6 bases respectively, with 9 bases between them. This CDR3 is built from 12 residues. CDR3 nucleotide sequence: TGTGCCAGCAGTGACGTTACTGGCGAGCAGTACTTC. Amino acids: CASSDVTGEQYF.

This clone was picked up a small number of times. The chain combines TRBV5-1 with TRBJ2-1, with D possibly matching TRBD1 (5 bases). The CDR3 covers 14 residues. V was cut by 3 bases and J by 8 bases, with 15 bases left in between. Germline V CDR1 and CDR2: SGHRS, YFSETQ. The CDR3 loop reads CASSSSGQGDEQFF. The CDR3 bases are TGCGCCAGCAGCTCCTCAGGACAAGGGGATGAGCAGTTCTTC. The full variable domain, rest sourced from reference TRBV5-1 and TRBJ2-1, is KAGVTQTPRYLIKTRGQQVTLSCSPISGHRSVSWYQQTPGQGLQFLFEYFSETQRNKGNFPGRFSGRQFSNSRSEMNVSTLELGDSALYLCASSSSGQGDEQFFGPGTRLTVL.

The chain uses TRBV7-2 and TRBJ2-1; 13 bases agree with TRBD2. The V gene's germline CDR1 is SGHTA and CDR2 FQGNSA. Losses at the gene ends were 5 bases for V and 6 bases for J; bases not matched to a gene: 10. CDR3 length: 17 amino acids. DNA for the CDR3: TGTGCCAGCAGCCCCCACCCGACTAGCGGGAGGAGCAATGAGCAGTTCTTC. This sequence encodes CASSPHPTSGRSNEQFF.

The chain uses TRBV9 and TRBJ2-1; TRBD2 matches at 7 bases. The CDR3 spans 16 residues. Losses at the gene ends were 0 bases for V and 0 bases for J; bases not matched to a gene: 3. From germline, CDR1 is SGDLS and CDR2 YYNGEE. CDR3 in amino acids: CASSVDRGDSYNEQFF. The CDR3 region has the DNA TGTGCCAGCAGCGTAGATCGGGGGGACTCCTACAATGAGCAGTTCTTC.

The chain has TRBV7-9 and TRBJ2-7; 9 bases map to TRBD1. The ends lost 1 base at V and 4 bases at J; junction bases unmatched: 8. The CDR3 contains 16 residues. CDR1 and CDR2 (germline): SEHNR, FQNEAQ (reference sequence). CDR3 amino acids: CASSLDPGQGRYEQYF. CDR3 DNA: TGTGCCAGCAGCTTAGACCCCGGACAGGGGCGGTACGAGCAGTACTTC.

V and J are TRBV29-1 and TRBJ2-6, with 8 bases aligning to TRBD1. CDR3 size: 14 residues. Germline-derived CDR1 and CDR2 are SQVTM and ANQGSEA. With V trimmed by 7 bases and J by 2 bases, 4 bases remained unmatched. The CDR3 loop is CSGLTGAGANVLTF. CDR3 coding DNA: TGCAGCGGACTGACAGGGGCTGGGGCCAACGTCCTGACTTTC. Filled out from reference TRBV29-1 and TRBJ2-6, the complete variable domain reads SAVISQKPSRDICQRGTSLTIQCQVDSQVTMMFWYRQQPGQSLTLIATANQGSEATYESGFVIDKFPISRPNLTFSTLTVSNMSPEDSSIYLCSGLTGAGANVLTFGAGSRLTVL.

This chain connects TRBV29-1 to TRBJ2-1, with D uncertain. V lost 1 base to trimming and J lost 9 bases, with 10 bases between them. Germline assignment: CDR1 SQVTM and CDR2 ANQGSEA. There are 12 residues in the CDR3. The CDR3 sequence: CSVEGLRSEQFF. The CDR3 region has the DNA TGCAGCGTTGAAGGGCTTAGGAGTGAGCAGTTCTTC.

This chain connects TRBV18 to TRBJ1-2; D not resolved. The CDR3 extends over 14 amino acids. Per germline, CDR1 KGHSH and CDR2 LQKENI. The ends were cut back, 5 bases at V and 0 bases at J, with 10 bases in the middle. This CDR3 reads CASSATPSNYGYTF. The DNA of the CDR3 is TGTGCCAGCTCAGCTACACCATCTAACTATGGCTACACCTTC.

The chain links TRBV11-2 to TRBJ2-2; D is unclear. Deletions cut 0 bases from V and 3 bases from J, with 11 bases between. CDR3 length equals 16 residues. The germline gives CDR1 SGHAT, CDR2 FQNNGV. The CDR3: CASSLDITGYTGELFF. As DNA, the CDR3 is TGTGCCAGCAGCTTAGATATTACGGGTTACACCGGGGAGCTGTTTTTT.